The 2 T cell receptor beta chains listed next were all sequenced from one sample in a study of metastatic and nonmetastatic thyroid tumors. TCRdb re-called the PCR reads via MiXCR. Altogether tens of thousands of clones are present, less than 25% being singletons, with the ten largest covering 15% to 17%. Not a single patient had been given any form of treatment at any point before undergoing thyroid surgery. Material: blood. These receptors all stem from a female donor with papillary thyroid cancer or a benign thyroid nodule (not recorded which). Some clones in this sample may be carry-over from other donors' samples.

The chain links TRBV4-2 to TRBJ2-7, with TRBD2 identical over 9 bases. The CDR3 totals 19 residues. Germline V gives CDR1 LGHNA, CDR2 YNFKEQ. Trimming cost V 6 bases and J 4 bases; bases outside gene matches: 22. The CDR3 sequence: CASSPKVGSSGSRGYEQYF. The CDR3 DNA sequence: TGTGCCAGCAGTCCCAAGGTTGGTAGTAGCGGGAGCAGGGGTTACGAGCAGTACTTC.

This clone was observed a handful of times. Relative to the germline gene, one junction end is altered; a read error may explain this. V usage is TRBV27 and J usage is TRBJ2-1; D is unresolved. This CDR3 comprises 13 residues. Germline assignment: CDR1 MNHEY and CDR2 SMNVEV (reference sequence). In nucleotides, the CDR3 is TGTGCCAGCGGTTTCTTTATTAGCAATGAGCAGTTCTTC. Its protein is CASGFFISNEQFF.